Listed below are T cell receptor beta chains from one sample, sequenced in a study of PD-1 blockade in mismatch repair-deficient tumors. Data came from immunoSEQ multiplex PCR; TCRdb stores just in-frame clones and leaves some out. The profile covers tens of thousands of clones, with about 91% appearing a single time and approximately 15% taken by the ten largest. Sequenced here: peripheral blood, sampled 52 weeks after starting pembrolizumab. These receptor sequences come from an adult with mismatch repair-deficient cancer. The CDR3 runs from the conserved cysteine through the conserved F or W. A D gene is named only where the DNA matches it firmly. Size is omitted from some rows. Given values are once, few, many or a class for expanded clones.

D	V	size	length	J	DNA	CDR3
.	TRBV5-4	.	13	TRBJ2-2	TGTGCCAGCAGCTTCCGGACTAATGGGGAGCTGTTTTTT	CASSFRTNGELFF
.	TRBV27	.	13	TRBJ2-1	TGTGCCAGCAGCCTGGGAATATTCGATGAGCAGTTCTTC	CASSLGIFDEQFF
TRBD1	TRBV19	.	15	TRBJ2-7	TGTGCCAGTAGTATGGGGGGACAGGGTACCTACGAGCAGTACTTC	CASSMGGQGTYEQYF
.	TRBV7-9	.	13	TRBJ2-3	TGTGCCAGCAGCTTAGAACGGGGGGATACGCAGTATTTT	CASSLERGDTQYF
TRBD2	TRBV6-1	.	15	TRBJ2-5	TGTGCCAGCAGTGAACTAGCGGGAGGGGAAGAGACCCAGTACTTC	CASSELAGGEETQYF
TRBD2	TRBV27	.	16	TRBJ2-7	TGTGCCAGCAGTAAACTAGCGGGAGGGGGTTCCTACGAGCAGTACTTC	CASSKLAGGGSYEQYF
.	TRBV7-9	.	15	TRBJ1-4	TGTGCCAGCAGCCGTCGGAGGACGACTAATGAAAAACTGTTTTTT	CASSRRRTTNEKLFF
.	TRBV14	.	18	TRBJ2-7	TGTGCCAGCAGCCCGGGTGGAGGGCTCGGCGCATGGACCTACGAGCAGTACTTC	CASSPGGGLGAWTYEQYF
.	TRBV11-2	.	15	TRBJ2-1	TGTGCCAGCAGCTTAGAGTTCGTGTCTGACGATGAGCAGTTCTTC	CASSLEFVSDDEQFF
.	TRBV18	.	15	TRBJ2-1	TGTGCCAGCTCACCACCCTCGACACCTTACAATGAGCAGTTCTTC	CASSPPSTPYNEQFF
.	TRBV5-1	once	14	TRBJ2-4	TGCGCCAGCCAGCTTGGTAGGGAAACGGACATTCAGTACTTC	CASQLGRETDIQYF
.	TRBV7-6	once	14	TRBJ2-7	TGTGCCAGCAGCTTGGCAGGGAGTGTCGGCGAGCAGTACTTC	CASSLAGSVGEQYF
.	TRBV9	few	13	TRBJ2-2	TGTGCCAGCAGCGCAGACAGGCCAGGGGAGCTGTTTTTT	CASSADRPGELFF
.	TRBV7-9	.	13	TRBJ2-7	TGTGCCAGCAGCTTAGGTAGCACCCACGAGCAGTACTTC	CASSLGSTHEQYF
.	TRBV7-9	.	15	TRBJ2-7	TGTGCCAGCAGCCTACACTACACTCCTTCCTACGAGCAGTACTTC	CASSLHYTPSYEQYF
.	TRBV6-1	once	14	TRBJ2-7	TGTGCCAGTTACAATCAGGGGGGGGCCTACGAGCAGTACTTC	CASYNQGGAYEQYF
.	TRBV30	.	12	TRBJ2-1	TGTGCCTGGAGTGGGAGACCCAATGAGCAGTTCTTC	CAWSGRPNEQFF
.	TRBV18	.	14	TRBJ2-7	TGTGCCAGCAGTCTCCTGGGCAGTACCTACGAGCAGTACTTC	CASSLLGSTYEQYF
.	TRBV29-1	.	12	TRBJ2-6	TGCAGCGTTGCGTCTGGGGCCAACGTCCTGACTTTC	CSVASGANVLTF
.	TRBV30	once	15	TRBJ1-2	TGTGCCTGGAGTGTAAGAGGAAACAGGGTTGGTGGCTACACCTTC	CAWSVRGNRVGGYTF
.	TRBV2	.	14	TRBJ2-7	TGTGCCAGCAGTGGAGAAGGTCCAGGGGACGAGCAGTACTTC	CASSGEGPGDEQYF
.	TRBV27	few	16	TRBJ1-5	TGTGCCAGCAGTCCGATAGCGTCGGAGAGCAATCAGCCCCAGCATTTT	CASSPIASESNQPQHF
.	TRBV5-1	.	14	TRBJ1-1	TGCGCCAGCAGCTCCCTTGGGGGGGACACTGAAGCTTTCTTT	CASSSLGGDTEAFF
TRBD2	TRBV13	.	15	TRBJ2-2	TGTGCCAGCAGTTGGGCTAGCGGGACGGCCGGGGAGCTGTTTTTT	CASSWASGTAGELFF
TRBD2	TRBV14	.	16	TRBJ2-4	TGTGCCAGCAGCCCCTCAGCGGGAGGAACCAAAAACATTCAGTACTTC	CASSPSAGGTKNIQYF
.	TRBV2	.	12	TRBJ2-1	TGTGCCAGCAGCGCGGGACAGTCCGGCAAGTTCTTC	CASSAGQSGKFF
TRBD2	TRBV28	once	16	TRBJ2-2	TGTGCCAGCAGCCCATTGACTAGCGGGAACACCGGGGAGCTGTTTTTT	CASSPLTSGNTGELFF
.	TRBV13	.	11	TRBJ2-7	TGTGCCAGCAGCTATGGGTACGAGCAGTACTTC	CASSYGYEQYF
.	TRBV9	.	15	TRBJ2-3	TGTGCCAGCAGCGTAGCTCCAGCGGAAGGCCATACGCAGTATTTT	CASSVAPAEGHTQYF
.	TRBV30	.	14	TRBJ1-4	TGTGCCTGGAGTAGACGGATTCCTAATGAAAAACTGTTTTTT	CAWSRRIPNEKLFF
.	TRBV18	.	12	TRBJ2-3	TGTGCCAGCTCACCAGGGGAAGATACGCAGTATTTT	CASSPGEDTQYF
TRBD2	TRBV19	.	15	TRBJ2-7	TGTGCCAGTAGTATCTGGCTAGCGGGGACCTACGAGCAGTACTTC	CASSIWLAGTYEQYF
TRBD1	TRBV9	.	16	TRBJ2-7	TGTGCCAGCAGCGTAGCTCTCGGGACAGGGGTCTACGAGCAGTACTTC	CASSVALGTGVYEQYF
TRBD2	TRBV6-5	.	16	TRBJ2-1	TGTGCCAGCAGTTCGAGCCGGACTAGCTTGGTCAATGAGCAGTTCTTC	CASSSSRTSLVNEQFF
TRBD2	TRBV19	.	14	TRBJ2-1	TGTGCCAGTAGTTGGACTAGCGGGAACAATGAGCAGTTCTTC	CASSWTSGNNEQFF
.	TRBV29-1	.	13	TRBJ2-7	TGCAGCGTTGTATCGGGGGCGGCCTACGAGCAGTACTTC	CSVVSGAAYEQYF
TRBD2	TRBV9	once	17	TRBJ2-3	TGTGCCAGCAGCGCCCTCCCTAGCGGGGTAAGCACAGATACGCAGTATTTT	CASSALPSGVSTDTQYF
TRBD2	TRBV30	.	17	TRBJ2-2	TGTGCCTGGAGTGTATCGGGAGGATTCCACCCACCCGGGGAGCTGTTTTTT	CAWSVSGGFHPPGELFF
.	TRBV5-1	.	14	TRBJ2-7	TGTGCCAGCGAGGACGGCGCATTCTCCTACGAGCAGTACTTC	CASEDGAFSYEQYF
.	TRBV10-3	.	13	TRBJ1-1	TGTGCCATCAGTGATGGAGGGGGCACTGAAGCTTTCTTT	CAISDGGGTEAFF
.	TRBV20-1	.	11	TRBJ2-7	TGCAGTGCCCCTGGGGCCTACGAGCAGTACTTC	CSAPGAYEQYF
TRBD2	TRBV6-4	.	19	TRBJ2-6	TGTGCCAGCAGTGACGGGTCTAGCGGGAGGGTCGCTGGGGCCAACGTCCTGACTTTC	CASSDGSSGRVAGANVLTF
.	TRBV11-2	.	15	TRBJ2-1	TGTGCCAGCAGCTGGAGCGGACTCTCCTACAATGAGCAGTTCTTC	CASSWSGLSYNEQFF
.	TRBV7-9	.	13	TRBJ1-5	TGTGCCAGCAGCTTAGGGGGGTATCAGCCCCAGCATTTT	CASSLGGYQPQHF
.	TRBV25-1	.	14	TRBJ2-2	TGTGCCAGCAGTGGATCTAGCGCGGGGGGGGAGCTGTTTTTT	CASSGSSAGGELFF
.	TRBV6-5	once	13	TRBJ2-7	TGTGCCAGCAGTTCCGACCGAACCTACGAGCAGTACTTC	CASSSDRTYEQYF
.	TRBV4-3	.	14	TRBJ2-7	TGCGCCAGCAGCCAAGCATTGGGGTACTACGAGCAGTACTTC	CASSQALGYYEQYF
.	TRBV6-5	.	12	TRBJ1-4	TGTGCCAGCAGTTACTCTGGCGAAAAACTGTTTTTT	CASSYSGEKLFF
TRBD2	TRBV7-3	medium-sized	15	TRBJ2-1	TGTGCCAGCAGCCAGGGACTACACTCCTACAATGAGCAGTTCTTC	CASSQGLHSYNEQFF
.	TRBV30	few	15	TRBJ2-6	TGTGCCTGGAGTTCGACACACTCTGGGGCCAACGTCCTGACTTTC	CAWSSTHSGANVLTF
.	TRBV2	.	11	TRBJ1-1	TGTGCCAGCCAGGGGAACACTGAAGCTTTCTTT	CASQGNTEAFF
TRBD1	TRBV6-5	.	14	TRBJ2-1	TGTGCCAGCAGACTTGGGACAGGGTTTGATGAGCAGTTCTTC	CASRLGTGFDEQFF
TRBD2	TRBV27	.	16	TRBJ2-7	TGTGCCAGCAGTTTATTTGTGGGAGGGAGCTCCTACGAGCAGTACTTC	CASSLFVGGSSYEQYF